The sequence of this TCR beta chain was determined in a study of CD4+ T cells in melanoma. The assay was immunoSEQ multiplex PCR, and TCRdb's table has in-frame clones only and misses some. The sample lists approximately 9,500 clones; around 84% were seen once. General observations from the study: CD8+ T cell, macrophage and B cell function reportedly correlated with neoantigen-specific CD4+ T cells. Diverse differentiation states were reported for melanoma neoantigen-specific CD4+ T cells.

The V and J ends lost 0 bases and 5 bases respectively, with 19 bases between them. The CDR3 contains 17 residues. The germline gives CDR1 LGHDT, CDR2 YNNKEL (reference sequence). This clone is categorized as large. What it binds is not known. This sequence was found in a human donor with melanoma. The sequenced sample consisted of cells from a culture (not recorded whether cultured in vitro). The chain is built from TRBV3-1 (or the pseudogene TRBV3-2) and TRBJ1-2; D possibly corresponds to TRBD1 (6 bases). The CDR3 is CASSQDLVATGPYGYTF. CDR3 nucleotide sequence: TGTGCCAGCAGCCAAGATCTCGTCGCAACAGGGCCGTATGGCTACACCTTC.